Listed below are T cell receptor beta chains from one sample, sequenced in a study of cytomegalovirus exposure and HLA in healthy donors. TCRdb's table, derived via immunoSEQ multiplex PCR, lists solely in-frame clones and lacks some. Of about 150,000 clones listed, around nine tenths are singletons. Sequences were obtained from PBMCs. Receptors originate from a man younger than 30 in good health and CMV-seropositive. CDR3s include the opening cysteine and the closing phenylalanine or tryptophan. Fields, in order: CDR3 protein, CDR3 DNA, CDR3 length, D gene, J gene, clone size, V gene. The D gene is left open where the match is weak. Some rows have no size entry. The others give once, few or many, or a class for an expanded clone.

CDR3 protein: CASSYNWTIGNTDTQYF; CDR3 DNA: TGTGCCAGCAGCTACAATTGGACGATCGGGAACACAGATACGCAGTATTTT; CDR3 length: 17; D gene: .; J gene: TRBJ2-3; clone size: .; V gene: TRBV9
CDR3 protein: CAISPLAGGADNEQFF; CDR3 DNA: TGTGCCATCAGTCCCCTAGCGGGGGGGGCCGACAATGAGCAGTTCTTC; CDR3 length: 16; D gene: TRBD2; J gene: TRBJ2-1; clone size: .; V gene: TRBV10-3
CDR3 protein: CASSFGSQETQYF; CDR3 DNA: TGTGCCAGCAGCTTTGGCTCCCAAGAGACCCAGTACTTC; CDR3 length: 13; D gene: .; J gene: TRBJ2-5; clone size: .; V gene: TRBV5-4
CDR3 protein: CASSWTRMNTEAFF; CDR3 DNA: TGTGCCAGCTCTTGGACACGAATGAACACTGAAGCTTTCTTT; CDR3 length: 14; D gene: .; J gene: TRBJ1-1; clone size: .; V gene: TRBV18
CDR3 protein: CATSPQGSDYTF; CDR3 DNA: TGTGCCACCAGTCCTCAGGGGAGCGACTACACCTTC; CDR3 length: 12; D gene: .; J gene: TRBJ1-2; clone size: once; V gene: TRBV15
CDR3 protein: CSVEGTRDSPNYGYTF; CDR3 DNA: TGCAGCGTTGAAGGTACCCGGGACAGCCCAAACTATGGCTACACCTTC; CDR3 length: 16; D gene: TRBD1; J gene: TRBJ1-2; clone size: .; V gene: TRBV29-1
CDR3 protein: CASSLEGHLSGANVLTF; CDR3 DNA: TGTGCCAGCAGCTTAGAGGGACACCTCTCTGGGGCCAACGTCCTGACTTTC; CDR3 length: 17; D gene: .; J gene: TRBJ2-6; clone size: .; V gene: TRBV7-9
CDR3 protein: CASSSRVRDEQYF; CDR3 DNA: TGTGCCAGCAGTTCCAGGGTCAGGGACGAGCAGTACTTC; CDR3 length: 13; D gene: .; J gene: TRBJ2-7; clone size: once; V gene: TRBV27
CDR3 protein: CASKQGIGTYEQYF; CDR3 DNA: TGCGCCAGCAAACAGGGTATAGGGACCTACGAGCAGTACTTC; CDR3 length: 14; D gene: .; J gene: TRBJ2-7; clone size: .; V gene: TRBV10-2
CDR3 protein: CASSSAMALRTEAFF; CDR3 DNA: TGTGCCAGCAGCTCCGCCATGGCTTTGAGGACTGAAGCTTTCTTT; CDR3 length: 15; D gene: .; J gene: TRBJ1-1; clone size: .; V gene: TRBV7-3
CDR3 protein: CASGLVVGRAQNTEAFF; CDR3 DNA: TGTGCTAGTGGTTTGGTAGTCGGGCGGGCGCAGAACACTGAAGCTTTCTTT; CDR3 length: 17; D gene: .; J gene: TRBJ1-1; clone size: .; V gene: TRBV12-5
CDR3 protein: CASRIPGTDTQYF; CDR3 DNA: TGTGCCAGCAGAATCCCCGGGACAGATACGCAGTATTTT; CDR3 length: 13; D gene: .; J gene: TRBJ2-3; clone size: .; V gene: TRBV6-1
CDR3 protein: CASSLAGGTDTQYF; CDR3 DNA: TGTGCCAGCAGTCTAGCGGGAGGGACAGATACGCAGTATTTT; CDR3 length: 14; D gene: TRBD2; J gene: TRBJ2-3; clone size: .; V gene: TRBV6-5
CDR3 protein: CASSLVGTSGPPGKGEQYF; CDR3 DNA: TGTGCCAGCAGCTTAGTGGGGACTAGCGGACCCCCGGGAAAAGGGGAGCAGTACTTC; CDR3 length: 19; D gene: TRBD2; J gene: TRBJ2-7; clone size: .; V gene: TRBV7-8
CDR3 protein: CASSLVRLAASSYNEQFF; CDR3 DNA: TGTGCCAGCAGCTTGGTAAGGTTAGCGGCGAGCTCCTACAATGAGCAGTTCTTC; CDR3 length: 18; D gene: .; J gene: TRBJ2-1; clone size: .; V gene: TRBV7-3
CDR3 protein: CASSGYAAKNIQYF; CDR3 DNA: TGTGCCAGTAGTGGTTACGCGGCCAAAAACATTCAGTACTTC; CDR3 length: 14; D gene: .; J gene: TRBJ2-4; clone size: .; V gene: TRBV19
CDR3 protein: CASSWEGGTEAFF; CDR3 DNA: TGCGCCAGCAGCTGGGAGGGAGGCACTGAAGCTTTCTTT; CDR3 length: 13; D gene: .; J gene: TRBJ1-1; clone size: .; V gene: TRBV5-1
CDR3 protein: CASSFGTSNTEAFF; CDR3 DNA: TGTGCCAGCAGTTTTGGCACCTCGAACACTGAAGCTTTCTTT; CDR3 length: 14; D gene: .; J gene: TRBJ1-1; clone size: .; V gene: TRBV27
CDR3 protein: CASSSGQVWPMNTEAFF; CDR3 DNA: TGTGCCAGTAGTTCCGGACAGGTTTGGCCTATGAACACTGAAGCTTTCTTT; CDR3 length: 17; D gene: TRBD1; J gene: TRBJ1-1; clone size: .; V gene: TRBV19
CDR3 protein: CASSLETTGGTDTQYF; CDR3 DNA: TGCGCCAGCAGCTTGGAGACGACAGGGGGCACAGATACGCAGTATTTT; CDR3 length: 16; D gene: TRBD1; J gene: TRBJ2-3; clone size: .; V gene: TRBV5-1
CDR3 protein: CASIGSRGNIQYF; CDR3 DNA: TGTGCCAGCATCGGGAGTCGGGGAAACATTCAGTACTTC; CDR3 length: 13; D gene: .; J gene: TRBJ2-4; clone size: .; V gene: TRBV2
CDR3 protein: CASSPRGTDTQYF; CDR3 DNA: TGTGCCAGCAGCCCCAGGGGGACAGATACGCAGTATTTT; CDR3 length: 13; D gene: TRBD1; J gene: TRBJ2-3; clone size: .; V gene: TRBV7-9
CDR3 protein: CASSYTVDRGALYF; CDR3 DNA: TGTGCCAGCAGTTACACTGTCGACAGGGGAGCTCTGTATTTT; CDR3 length: 14; D gene: TRBD1; J gene: TRBJ2-3; clone size: .; V gene: TRBV6-5
CDR3 protein: CASSPGLAGPSSYNEQFF; CDR3 DNA: TGCGCCAGCAGCCCGGGACTAGCGGGTCCAAGCTCCTACAATGAGCAGTTCTTC; CDR3 length: 18; D gene: TRBD2; J gene: TRBJ2-1; clone size: .; V gene: TRBV4-3
CDR3 protein: CASSSGNVLTF; CDR3 DNA: TGCGCCAGCAGCTCCGGTAACGTCCTGACTTTC; CDR3 length: 11; D gene: .; J gene: TRBJ2-6; clone size: .; V gene: TRBV5-1
CDR3 protein: CASSLGTSGIVPYEQYF; CDR3 DNA: TGTGCCAGCAGCTTAGGGACTAGCGGGATTGTCCCCTACGAGCAGTACTTC; CDR3 length: 17; D gene: TRBD2; J gene: TRBJ2-7; clone size: once; V gene: TRBV7-2
CDR3 protein: CASSPEDTYEQYF; CDR3 DNA: TGTGCCAGCAGCCCCGAGGACACATACGAGCAGTACTTC; CDR3 length: 13; D gene: .; J gene: TRBJ2-7; clone size: .; V gene: TRBV7-9
CDR3 protein: CASSVDSGGRGEQYF; CDR3 DNA: TGTGCCAGCAGCGTAGACAGCGGAGGTCGGGGCGAGCAGTACTTC; CDR3 length: 15; D gene: .; J gene: TRBJ2-7; clone size: .; V gene: TRBV9
CDR3 protein: CASSYADRNTGELFF; CDR3 DNA: TGTGCCAGCAGTTACGCAGACAGGAACACCGGGGAGCTGTTTTTT; CDR3 length: 15; D gene: .; J gene: TRBJ2-2; clone size: .; V gene: TRBV6-5